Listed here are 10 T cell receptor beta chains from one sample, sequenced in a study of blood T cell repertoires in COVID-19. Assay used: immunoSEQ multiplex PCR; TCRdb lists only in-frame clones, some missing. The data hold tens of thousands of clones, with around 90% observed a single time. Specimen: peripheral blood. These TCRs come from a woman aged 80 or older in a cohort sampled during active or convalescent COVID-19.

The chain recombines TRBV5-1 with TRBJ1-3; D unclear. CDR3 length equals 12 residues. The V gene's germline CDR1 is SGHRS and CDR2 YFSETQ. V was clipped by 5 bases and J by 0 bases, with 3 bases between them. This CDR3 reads CASRSSGNTIYF. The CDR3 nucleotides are TGCGCCAGCAGGAGCTCTGGAAACACCATATATTTT. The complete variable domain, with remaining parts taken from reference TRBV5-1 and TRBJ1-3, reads KAGVTQTPRYLIKTRGQQVTLSCSPISGHRSVSWYQQTPGQGLQFLFEYFSETQRNKGNFPGRFSGRQFSNSRSEMNVSTLELGDSALYLCASRSSGNTIYFGEGSWLTVV.

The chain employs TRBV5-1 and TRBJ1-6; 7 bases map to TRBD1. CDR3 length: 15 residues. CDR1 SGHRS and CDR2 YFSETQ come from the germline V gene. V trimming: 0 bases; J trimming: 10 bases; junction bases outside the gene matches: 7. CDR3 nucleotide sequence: TGCGCCAGCAGCTTGGCCGGTAGGGGGCTGTCACCCCTCCACTTT. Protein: CASSLAGRGLSPLHF.

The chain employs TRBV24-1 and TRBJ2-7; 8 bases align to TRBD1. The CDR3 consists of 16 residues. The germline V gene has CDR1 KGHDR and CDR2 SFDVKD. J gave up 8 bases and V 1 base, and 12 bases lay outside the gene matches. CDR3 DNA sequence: TGTGCCACCAGTGATTTAAAAGATCAGGGGGCCGGTAAGCAGTACTTC. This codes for CATSDLKDQGAGKQYF.

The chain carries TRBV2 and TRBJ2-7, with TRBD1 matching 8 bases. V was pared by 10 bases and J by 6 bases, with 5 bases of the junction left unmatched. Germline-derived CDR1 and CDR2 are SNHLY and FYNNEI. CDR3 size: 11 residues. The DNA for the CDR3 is TGTGCCACTTCGACAGGGGTCGAGCAGTACTTC. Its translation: CATSTGVEQYF.

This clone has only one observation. Written as DNA, the CDR3 is TGTGCCAGCAGTGCAGGGGGCGGTAACTCACCCCTCCACTTT. It codes for CASSAGGGNSPLHF. The V call is TRBV25-1, the J call TRBJ1-6; 8 nucleotides agree with TRBD1. The CDR3 is 14 residues long. Unmatched junction bases numbered 6, after V lost 4 bases and J lost 10 bases. The germline V gene has CDR1 MGHDK and CDR2 SYGVNS.

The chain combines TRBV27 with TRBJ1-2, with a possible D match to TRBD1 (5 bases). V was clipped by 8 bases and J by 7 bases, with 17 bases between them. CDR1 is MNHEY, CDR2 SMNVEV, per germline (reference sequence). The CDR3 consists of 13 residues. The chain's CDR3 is CASSSQGLSGYTF. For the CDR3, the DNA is TGTGCCAGCTCCTCGCAGGGATTGAGTGGCTACACCTTC.

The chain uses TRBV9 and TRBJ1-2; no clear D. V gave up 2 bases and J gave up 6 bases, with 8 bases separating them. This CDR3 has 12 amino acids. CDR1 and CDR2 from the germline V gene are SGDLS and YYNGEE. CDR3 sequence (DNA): TGTGCCAGCAGCGTCCTCGGGGATGGCTACACCTTC. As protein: CASSVLGDGYTF.

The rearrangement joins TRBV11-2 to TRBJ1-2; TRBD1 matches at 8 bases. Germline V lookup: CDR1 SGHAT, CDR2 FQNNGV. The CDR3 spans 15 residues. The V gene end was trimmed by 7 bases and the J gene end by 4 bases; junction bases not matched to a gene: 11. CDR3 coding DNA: TGTGCCAGCACCCCCAAGGGACAGGCGACCTATGGCTACACCTTC. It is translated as CASTPKGQATYGYTF.

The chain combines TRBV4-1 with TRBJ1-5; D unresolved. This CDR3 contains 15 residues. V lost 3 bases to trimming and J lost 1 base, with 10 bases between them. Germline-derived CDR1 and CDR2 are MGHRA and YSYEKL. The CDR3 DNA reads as TGCGCCAGCAGCCAGGCTTGGGCGAGCAATCAGCCCCAGCATTTT. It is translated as CASSQAWASNQPQHF.

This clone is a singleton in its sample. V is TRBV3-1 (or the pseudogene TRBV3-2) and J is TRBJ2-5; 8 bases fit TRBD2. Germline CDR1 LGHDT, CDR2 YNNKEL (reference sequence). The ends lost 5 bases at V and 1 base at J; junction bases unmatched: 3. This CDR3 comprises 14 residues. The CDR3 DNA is TGTGCCAGCAGCATACGGGGGGGCCAAGAGACCCAGTACTTC. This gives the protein CASSIRGGQETQYF.